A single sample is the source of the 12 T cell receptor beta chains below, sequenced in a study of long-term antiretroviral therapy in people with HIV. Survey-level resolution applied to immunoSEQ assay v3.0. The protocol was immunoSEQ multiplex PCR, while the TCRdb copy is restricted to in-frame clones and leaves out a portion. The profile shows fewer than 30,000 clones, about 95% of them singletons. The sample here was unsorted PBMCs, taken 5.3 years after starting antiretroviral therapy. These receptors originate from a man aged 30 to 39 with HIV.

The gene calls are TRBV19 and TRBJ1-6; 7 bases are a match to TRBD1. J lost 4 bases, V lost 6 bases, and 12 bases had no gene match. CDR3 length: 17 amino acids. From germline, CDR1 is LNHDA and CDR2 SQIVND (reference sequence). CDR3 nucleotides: TGTGCCAGTAGGAGGGACAGCGGGACAGATTATAATTCACCCCTCCACTTT. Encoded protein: CASRRDSGTDYNSPLHF.

For the CDR3, the DNA is TGTGCCTGGAAGAAGGACAGGGGACCCTACAACTATGGCTACACCTTC. This codes for CAWKKDRGPYNYGYTF. The chain employs TRBV30 and TRBJ1-2; 9 bases are a match to TRBD1. With 4 bases clipped from V and 2 bases from J, the junction kept 11 bases outside the gene matches. Germline CDR1 GTSNPN, CDR2 SVGIG (reference sequence). CDR3 length: 16 residues.

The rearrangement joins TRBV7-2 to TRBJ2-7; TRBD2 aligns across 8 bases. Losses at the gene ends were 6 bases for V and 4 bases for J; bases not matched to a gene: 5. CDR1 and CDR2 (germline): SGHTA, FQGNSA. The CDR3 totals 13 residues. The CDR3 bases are TGTGCCAGCAGTCTCACTAGCGGTTACGAGCAGTACTTC. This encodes CASSLTSGYEQYF.

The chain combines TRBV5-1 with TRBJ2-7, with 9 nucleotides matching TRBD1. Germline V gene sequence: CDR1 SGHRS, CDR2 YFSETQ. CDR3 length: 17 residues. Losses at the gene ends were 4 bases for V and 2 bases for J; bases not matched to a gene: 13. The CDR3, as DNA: TGCGCCAGCAGCCCGCAAATCGACAGGGGGAGAACCTACGAGCAGTACTTC. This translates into CASSPQIDRGRTYEQYF.

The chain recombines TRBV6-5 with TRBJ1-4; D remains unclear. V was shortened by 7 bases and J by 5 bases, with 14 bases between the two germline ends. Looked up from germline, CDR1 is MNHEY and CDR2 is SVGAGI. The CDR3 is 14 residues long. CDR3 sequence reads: CASTSLPGNEKLFF. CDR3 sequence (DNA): TGTGCCAGCACCTCCCTACCAGGAAATGAAAAACTGTTTTTT.

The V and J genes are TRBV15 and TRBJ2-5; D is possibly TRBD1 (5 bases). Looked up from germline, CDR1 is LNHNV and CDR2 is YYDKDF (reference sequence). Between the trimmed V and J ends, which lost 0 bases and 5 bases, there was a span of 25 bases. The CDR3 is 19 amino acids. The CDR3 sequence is CATSRDLMPRAGQRETQYF. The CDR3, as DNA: TGTGCCACCAGCAGAGATTTAATGCCCAGGGCAGGGCAACGGGAGACCCAGTACTTC.

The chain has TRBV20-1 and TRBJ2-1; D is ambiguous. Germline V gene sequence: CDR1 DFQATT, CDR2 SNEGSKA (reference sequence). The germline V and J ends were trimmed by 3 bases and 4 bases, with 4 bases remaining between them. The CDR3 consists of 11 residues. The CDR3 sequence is CSASRYNEQFF. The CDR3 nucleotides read TGCAGTGCTAGCAGATACAATGAGCAGTTCTTC.

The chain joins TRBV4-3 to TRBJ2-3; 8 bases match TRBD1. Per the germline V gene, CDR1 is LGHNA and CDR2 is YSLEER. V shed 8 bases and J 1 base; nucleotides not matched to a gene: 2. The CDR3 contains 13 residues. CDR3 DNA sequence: TGCGCCAGCGGGGACAGGCGCACAGATACGCAGTATTTT. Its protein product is CASGDRRTDTQYF.

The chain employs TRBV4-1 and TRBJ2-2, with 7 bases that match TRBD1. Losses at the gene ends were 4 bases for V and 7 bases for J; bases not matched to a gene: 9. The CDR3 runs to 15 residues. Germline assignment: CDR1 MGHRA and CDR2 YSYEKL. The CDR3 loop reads CASSPLNTGVGELFF. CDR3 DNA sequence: TGCGCCAGCAGCCCCCTCAACACAGGGGTCGGGGAGCTGTTTTTT.

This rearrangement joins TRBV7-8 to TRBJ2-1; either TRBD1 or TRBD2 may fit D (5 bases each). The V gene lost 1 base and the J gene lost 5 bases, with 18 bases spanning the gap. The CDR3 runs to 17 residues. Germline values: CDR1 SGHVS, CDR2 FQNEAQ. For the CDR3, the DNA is TGTGCCAGCAGCTTAGTTCCGGGACCGCCTTGGAACAATGAGCAGTTCTTC. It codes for CASSLVPGPPWNNEQFF. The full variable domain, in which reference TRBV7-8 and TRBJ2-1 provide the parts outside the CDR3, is GAGVSQSPRYKVAKRGQDVALRCDPISGHVSLFWYQQALGQGPEFLTYFQNEAQLDKSGLPSDRFFAERPEGSVSTLKIQRTQQEDSAVYLCASSLVPGPPWNNEQFFGPGTRLTVL.

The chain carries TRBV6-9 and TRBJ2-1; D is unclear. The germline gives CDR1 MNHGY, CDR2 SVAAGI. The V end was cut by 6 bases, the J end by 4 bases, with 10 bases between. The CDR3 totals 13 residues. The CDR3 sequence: CASSPDQYNEQFF. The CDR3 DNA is TGTGCCAGCAGCCCTGACCAGTACAATGAGCAGTTCTTC.

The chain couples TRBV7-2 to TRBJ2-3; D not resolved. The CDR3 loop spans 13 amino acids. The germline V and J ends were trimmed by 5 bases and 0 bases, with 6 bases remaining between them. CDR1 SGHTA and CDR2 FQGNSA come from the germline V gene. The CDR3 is CASSTPSTDTQYF. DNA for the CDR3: TGTGCCAGCAGCACACCTAGCACAGATACGCAGTATTTT.